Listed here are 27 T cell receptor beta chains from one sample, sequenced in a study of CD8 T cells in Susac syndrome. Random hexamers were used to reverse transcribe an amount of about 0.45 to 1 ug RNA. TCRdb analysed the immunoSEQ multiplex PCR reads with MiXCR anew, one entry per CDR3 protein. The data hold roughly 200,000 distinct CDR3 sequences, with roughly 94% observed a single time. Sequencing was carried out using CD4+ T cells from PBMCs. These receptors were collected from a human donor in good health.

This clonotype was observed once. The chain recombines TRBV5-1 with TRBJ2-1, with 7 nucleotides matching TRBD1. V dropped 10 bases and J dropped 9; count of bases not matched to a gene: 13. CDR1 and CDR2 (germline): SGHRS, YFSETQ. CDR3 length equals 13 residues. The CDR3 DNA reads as TGCGCCGTTAGGGGGCAGCCCGACAGTGAGCAGTTCTTC. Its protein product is CAVRGQPDSEQFF.

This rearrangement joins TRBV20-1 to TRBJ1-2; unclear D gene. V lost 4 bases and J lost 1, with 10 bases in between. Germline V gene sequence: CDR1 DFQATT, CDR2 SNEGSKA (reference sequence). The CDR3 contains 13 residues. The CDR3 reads CSAKGGLNYGYTF. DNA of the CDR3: TGCAGTGCTAAGGGAGGGCTTAACTATGGCTACACCTTC.

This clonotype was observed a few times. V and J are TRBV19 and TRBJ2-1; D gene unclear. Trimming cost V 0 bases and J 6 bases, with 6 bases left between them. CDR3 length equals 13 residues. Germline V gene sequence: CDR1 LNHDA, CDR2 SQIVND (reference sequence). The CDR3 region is CASSIEKGNEQFF. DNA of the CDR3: TGTGCCAGTAGTATAGAGAAGGGCAATGAGCAGTTCTTC.

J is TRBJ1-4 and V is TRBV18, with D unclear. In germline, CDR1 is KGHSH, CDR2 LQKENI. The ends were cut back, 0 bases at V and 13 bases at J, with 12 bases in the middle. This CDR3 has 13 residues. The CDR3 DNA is TGTGCCAGCTCACCACCGGGCGGCCCGGGACTGTTTTTT. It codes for CASSPPGGPGLFF.

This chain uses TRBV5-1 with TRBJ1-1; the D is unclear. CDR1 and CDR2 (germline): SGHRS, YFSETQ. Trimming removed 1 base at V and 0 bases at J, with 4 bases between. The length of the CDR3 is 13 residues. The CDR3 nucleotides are TGCGCCAGCAGCTTGTTTATGAACACTGAAGCTTTCTTT. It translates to CASSLFMNTEAFF.

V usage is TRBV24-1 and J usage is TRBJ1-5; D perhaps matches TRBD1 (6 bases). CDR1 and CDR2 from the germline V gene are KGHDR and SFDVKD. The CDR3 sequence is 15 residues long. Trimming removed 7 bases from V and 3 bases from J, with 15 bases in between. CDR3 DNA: TGTGCCACCAGCCCGACTGCAGGGGTCAATCAGCCCCAGCATTTT. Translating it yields CATSPTAGVNQPQHF.

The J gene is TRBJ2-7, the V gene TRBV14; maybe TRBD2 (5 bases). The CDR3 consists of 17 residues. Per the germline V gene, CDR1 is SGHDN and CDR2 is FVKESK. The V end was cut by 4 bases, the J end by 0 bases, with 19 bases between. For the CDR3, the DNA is TGTGCCAGCAGCCCTGCGGGTCCGAGACACTACTCCTACGAGCAGTACTTC. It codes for CASSPAGPRHYSYEQYF.

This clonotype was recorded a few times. The CDR3 bases are TGCAGTGCTAGATCCCACGGGGGAACAGATACGCAGTATTTT. Amino acids: CSARSHGGTDTQYF. The chain joins TRBV20-1 to TRBJ2-3, with a tentative D call TRBD2 (6 bases). The V end lost 2 bases, the J end lost 3 bases, and 12 bases lay between the germline ends. The CDR3 is 14 residues long. Germline-derived CDR1 and CDR2 are DFQATT and SNEGSKA (reference sequence).

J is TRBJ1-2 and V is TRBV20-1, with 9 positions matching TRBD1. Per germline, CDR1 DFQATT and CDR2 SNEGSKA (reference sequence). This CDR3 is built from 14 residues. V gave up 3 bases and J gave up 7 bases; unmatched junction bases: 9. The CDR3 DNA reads TGCAGTGCTAGGGACCCGACAGGGGGGTTTGGCTACACCTTC. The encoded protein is CSARDPTGGFGYTF.

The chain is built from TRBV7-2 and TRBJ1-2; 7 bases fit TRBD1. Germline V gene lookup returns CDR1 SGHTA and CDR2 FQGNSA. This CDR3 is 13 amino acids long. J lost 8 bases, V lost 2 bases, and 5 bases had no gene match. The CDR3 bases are TGTGCCAGCAGCTTACCAGACAGGGTCGGCTACACCTTC. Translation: CASSLPDRVGYTF.

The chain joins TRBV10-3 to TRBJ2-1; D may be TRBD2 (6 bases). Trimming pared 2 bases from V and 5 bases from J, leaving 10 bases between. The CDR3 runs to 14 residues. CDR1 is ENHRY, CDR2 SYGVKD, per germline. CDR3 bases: TGTGCCATCAGTGAGCCTAGCGCCCACAATGAGCAGTTCTTC. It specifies CAISEPSAHNEQFF.

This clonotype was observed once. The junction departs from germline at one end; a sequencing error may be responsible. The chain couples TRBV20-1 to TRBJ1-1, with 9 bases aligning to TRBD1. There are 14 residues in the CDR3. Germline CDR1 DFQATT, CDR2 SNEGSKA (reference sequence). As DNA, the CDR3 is TGCAGTGCTACCGGGGACAGGGCCCACGCTGAAGCAGTCTTT. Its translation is CSATGDRAHAEAVF.

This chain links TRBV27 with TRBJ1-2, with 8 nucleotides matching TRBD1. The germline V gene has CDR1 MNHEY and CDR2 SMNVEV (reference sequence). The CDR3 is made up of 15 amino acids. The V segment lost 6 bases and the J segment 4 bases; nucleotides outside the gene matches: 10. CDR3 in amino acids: CASRRTGTSGYGYTF. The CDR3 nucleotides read TGTGCCAGCAGGAGGACAGGGACCTCTGGCTATGGCTACACCTTC.

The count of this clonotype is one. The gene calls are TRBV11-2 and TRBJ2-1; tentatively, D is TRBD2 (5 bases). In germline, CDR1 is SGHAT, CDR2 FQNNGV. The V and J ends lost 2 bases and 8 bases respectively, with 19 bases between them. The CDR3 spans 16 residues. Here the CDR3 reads CASSLTASSRYYEQFF. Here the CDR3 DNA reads TGTGCCAGCAGCTTAACGGCTAGCTCGAGGTATTATGAGCAGTTCTTC.

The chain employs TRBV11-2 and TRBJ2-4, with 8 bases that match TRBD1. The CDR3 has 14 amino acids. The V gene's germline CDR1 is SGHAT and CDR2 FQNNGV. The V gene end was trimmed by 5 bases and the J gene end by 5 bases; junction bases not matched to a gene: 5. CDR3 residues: CASSMDRVENIQYF. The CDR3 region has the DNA TGTGCCAGCAGCATGGACAGGGTCGAAAACATTCAGTACTTC.

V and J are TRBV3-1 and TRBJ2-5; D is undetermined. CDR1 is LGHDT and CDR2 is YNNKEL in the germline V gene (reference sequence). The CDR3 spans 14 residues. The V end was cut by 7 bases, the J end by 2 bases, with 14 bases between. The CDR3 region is CASTLSHGQETQYF. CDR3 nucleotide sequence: TGTGCCAGCACCCTAAGTCACGGTCAAGAGACCCAGTACTTC.

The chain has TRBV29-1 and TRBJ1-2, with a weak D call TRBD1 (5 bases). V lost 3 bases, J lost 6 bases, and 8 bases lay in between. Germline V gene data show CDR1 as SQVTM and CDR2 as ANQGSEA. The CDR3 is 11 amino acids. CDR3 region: CSVEGENGYTF. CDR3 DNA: TGCAGCGTTGAGGGGGAGAATGGCTACACCTTC.

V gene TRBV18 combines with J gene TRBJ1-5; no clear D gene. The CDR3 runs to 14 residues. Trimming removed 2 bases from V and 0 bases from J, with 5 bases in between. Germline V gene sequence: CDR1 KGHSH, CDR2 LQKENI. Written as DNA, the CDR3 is TGTGCCAGCTCACCAAAGATTAGCAATCAGCCCCAGCATTTT. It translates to CASSPKISNQPQHF.

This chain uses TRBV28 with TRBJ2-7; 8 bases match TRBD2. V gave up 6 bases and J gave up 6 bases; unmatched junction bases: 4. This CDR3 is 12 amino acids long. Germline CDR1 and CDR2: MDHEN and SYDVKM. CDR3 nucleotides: TGTGCCAGCAGGGTCGCGGGGGGCGAGCAGTACTTC. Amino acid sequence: CASRVAGGEQYF.

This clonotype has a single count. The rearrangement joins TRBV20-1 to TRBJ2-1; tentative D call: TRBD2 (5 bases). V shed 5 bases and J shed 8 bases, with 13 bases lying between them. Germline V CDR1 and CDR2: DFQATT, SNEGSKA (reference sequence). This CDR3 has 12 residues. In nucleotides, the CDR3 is TGCAGTGCTTATGCGGGCCAGGATGAGCAGTTCTTC. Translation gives CSAYAGQDEQFF.

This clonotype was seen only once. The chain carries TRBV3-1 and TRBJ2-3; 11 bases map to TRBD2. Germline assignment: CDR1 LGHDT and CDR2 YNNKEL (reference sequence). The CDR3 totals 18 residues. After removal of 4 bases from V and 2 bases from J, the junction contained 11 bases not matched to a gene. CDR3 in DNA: TGTGCCAGCAGCCGATCCAGGGGACTAGCGGATATCACAGATACGCAGTATTTT. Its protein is CASSRSRGLADITDTQYF.

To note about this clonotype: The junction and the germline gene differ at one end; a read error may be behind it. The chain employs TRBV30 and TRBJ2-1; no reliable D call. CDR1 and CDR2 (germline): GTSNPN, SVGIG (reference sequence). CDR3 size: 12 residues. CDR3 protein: CAWAGASNKQFF. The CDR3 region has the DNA TGTGCCTGGGCAGGAGCTTCCAATAAGCAGTTCTTC.

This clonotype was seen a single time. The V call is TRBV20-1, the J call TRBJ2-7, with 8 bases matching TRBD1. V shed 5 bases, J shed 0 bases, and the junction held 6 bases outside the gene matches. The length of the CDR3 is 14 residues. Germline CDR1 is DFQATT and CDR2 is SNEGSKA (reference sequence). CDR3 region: CSASRTGSSYEQYF. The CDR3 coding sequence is TGCAGTGCTTCCCGGACAGGGAGCTCCTACGAGCAGTACTTC.

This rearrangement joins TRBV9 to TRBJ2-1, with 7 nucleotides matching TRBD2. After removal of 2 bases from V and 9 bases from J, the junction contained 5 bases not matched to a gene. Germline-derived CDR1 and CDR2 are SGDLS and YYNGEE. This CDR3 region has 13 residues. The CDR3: CASSVRGEGEQFF. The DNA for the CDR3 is TGTGCCAGCAGCGTCCGGGGGGAAGGTGAGCAGTTCTTC.

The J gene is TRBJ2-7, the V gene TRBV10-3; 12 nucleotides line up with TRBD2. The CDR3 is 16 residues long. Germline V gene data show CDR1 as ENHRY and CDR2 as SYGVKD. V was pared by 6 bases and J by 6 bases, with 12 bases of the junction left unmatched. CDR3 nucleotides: TGTGCCATCAGCGTGAACCCTAGCGGGGGGGCCCTCGAGCAGTACTTC. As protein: CAISVNPSGGALEQYF.

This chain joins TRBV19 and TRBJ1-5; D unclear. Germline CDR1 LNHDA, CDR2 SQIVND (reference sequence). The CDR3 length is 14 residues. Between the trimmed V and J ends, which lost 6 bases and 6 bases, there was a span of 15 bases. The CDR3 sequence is CASRRWQEGQPQHF. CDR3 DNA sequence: TGTGCCAGTAGGAGGTGGCAGGAGGGTCAGCCCCAGCATTTT.

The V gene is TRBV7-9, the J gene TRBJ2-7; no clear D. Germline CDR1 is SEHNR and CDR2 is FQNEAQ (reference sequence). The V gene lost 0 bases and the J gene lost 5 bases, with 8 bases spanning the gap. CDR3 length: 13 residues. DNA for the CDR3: TGTGCCAGCAGCTTAGCGCTTTGGGACGAGCAGTACGTC. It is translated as CASSLALWDEQYV.